These T cell receptor beta chains were read from a single sample in a study of shared clonotypes between healthy human individuals. The method was immunoSEQ multiplex PCR; TCRdb's version includes in-frame clones alone and lacks a portion of them. The data hold 1,500,000 or so clones, with approximately 98.5% observed a single time. The sequencing input was naive CD4+ T cells sorted from blood. These receptors originate from a man aged 25-45 years in good health. The CDR3 runs from the conserved cysteine through the conserved F or W. D genes are given only for firm matches. Clone sizes are given selectively: once, few, many, or a class where the clone is expanded.

abundance: NA; j_gene: TRBJ2-1; v_gene: TRBV7-9; d_gene: NA; CDR3nt: TGTGCCAGCAGCCGGGGGACGTTTAGCTCCTACAATGAGCAGTTCTTC; CDR3aa: CASSRGTFSSYNEQFF
abundance: NA; j_gene: TRBJ2-1; v_gene: TRBV21-1; d_gene: NA; CDR3nt: TGTGCCAGCAGCACTCGGGACAGGCGATATGAGCAGTTCTTC; CDR3aa: CASSTRDRRYEQFF
abundance: once; j_gene: TRBJ2-2; v_gene: TRBV7-2; d_gene: NA; CDR3nt: TGTGCCAGCAGCTATACGTCGGTGGGTGCGAACACCGGGGAGCTGTTTTTT; CDR3aa: CASSYTSVGANTGELFF
abundance: NA; j_gene: TRBJ2-1; v_gene: TRBV27; d_gene: TRBD2; CDR3nt: TGTGCCAGCAGTCCACGGGGGGGACTAGCGGGGATGAATGAGCAGTTCTTC; CDR3aa: CASSPRGGLAGMNEQFF
abundance: NA; j_gene: TRBJ2-1; v_gene: TRBV7-2; d_gene: TRBD2; CDR3nt: TGTGCCAGCAGCCCGATGCGGCGGGAGGATGAGCAGTTCTTC; CDR3aa: CASSPMRREDEQFF
abundance: NA; j_gene: TRBJ2-2; v_gene: TRBV7-9; d_gene: NA; CDR3nt: TGTGCCAGCAGCAGAAGCGTGGAGAACACCGGGGAGCTGTTTTTT; CDR3aa: CASSRSVENTGELFF
abundance: NA; j_gene: TRBJ2-3; v_gene: TRBV18; d_gene: NA; CDR3nt: TGTGCCAGCTCCCCAGGGATAGGAACAGATACGCAGTATTTT; CDR3aa: CASSPGIGTDTQYF
abundance: NA; j_gene: TRBJ2-1; v_gene: TRBV9; d_gene: TRBD2; CDR3nt: TGTGCCAGCAGCGGACTAGCCCCCCGATACAATGAGCAGTTCTTC; CDR3aa: CASSGLAPRYNEQFF
abundance: NA; j_gene: TRBJ1-2; v_gene: TRBV7-3; d_gene: TRBD1; CDR3nt: TGTGCCAGCAGCTTGGACAGGGATGGCTACACCTTC; CDR3aa: CASSLDRDGYTF
abundance: once; j_gene: TRBJ2-5; v_gene: TRBV5-1; d_gene: TRBD1; CDR3nt: TGCGCCAGCAGCTCCCGGGACAGAGACAAGGTGGAGACCCAGTACTTC; CDR3aa: CASSSRDRDKVETQYF
abundance: once; j_gene: TRBJ1-4; v_gene: TRBV5-1; d_gene: TRBD1; CDR3nt: TGCGCCAGCAGCTTGGTGGGGACAGGGGGTGAAAAACTGTTTTTT; CDR3aa: CASSLVGTGGEKLFF
abundance: NA; j_gene: TRBJ2-2; v_gene: TRBV5-1; d_gene: NA; CDR3nt: TGCGCCAGCAGCTTTACCATTGTAAAAATCGCGAACACCGGGGAGCTGTTTTTT; CDR3aa: CASSFTIVKIANTGELFF
abundance: NA; j_gene: TRBJ2-7; v_gene: TRBV10-1; d_gene: NA; CDR3nt: TGCGCCAGTAGTAAGGGATTAGGGGCCTACGAGCAGTACTTC; CDR3aa: CASSKGLGAYEQYF
abundance: NA; j_gene: TRBJ2-3; v_gene: TRBV9; d_gene: TRBD2; CDR3nt: TGTGCCAGCAGCGGCCGGACTAGCCGGGGGGATACGCAGTATTTT; CDR3aa: CASSGRTSRGDTQYF
abundance: NA; j_gene: TRBJ2-1; v_gene: TRBV6-5; d_gene: NA; CDR3nt: TGTGCCAGCAGTTACTCGACCGGGGGAGATGAGCAGTTCTTC; CDR3aa: CASSYSTGGDEQFF
abundance: NA; j_gene: TRBJ2-7; v_gene: TRBV7-9; d_gene: TRBD2; CDR3nt: TGTGCCAGCAGCCGACTAGCGGGACGGACCTACGAGCAGTACTTC; CDR3aa: CASSRLAGRTYEQYF
abundance: NA; j_gene: TRBJ2-5; v_gene: TRBV5-1; d_gene: TRBD1; CDR3nt: TGCGCCAGCAGCGGTGGGACAGGGAGTGGAGAGACCCAGTACTTC; CDR3aa: CASSGGTGSGETQYF
abundance: NA; j_gene: TRBJ2-1; v_gene: TRBV14; d_gene: TRBD1; CDR3nt: TGTGCCAGCAGCCGCCTGGGACAGTACAATGAGCAGTTCTTC; CDR3aa: CASSRLGQYNEQFF
abundance: NA; j_gene: TRBJ2-7; v_gene: TRBV6-1; d_gene: NA; CDR3nt: TGTGCCAGCTTCGACCAATATTCCTACGAGCAGTACTTC; CDR3aa: CASFDQYSYEQYF
abundance: NA; j_gene: TRBJ1-5; v_gene: TRBV5-8; d_gene: NA; CDR3nt: TGTGCCAGCAGCTGGAGGGGATTTAGCAATCAGCCCCAGCATTTT; CDR3aa: CASSWRGFSNQPQHF